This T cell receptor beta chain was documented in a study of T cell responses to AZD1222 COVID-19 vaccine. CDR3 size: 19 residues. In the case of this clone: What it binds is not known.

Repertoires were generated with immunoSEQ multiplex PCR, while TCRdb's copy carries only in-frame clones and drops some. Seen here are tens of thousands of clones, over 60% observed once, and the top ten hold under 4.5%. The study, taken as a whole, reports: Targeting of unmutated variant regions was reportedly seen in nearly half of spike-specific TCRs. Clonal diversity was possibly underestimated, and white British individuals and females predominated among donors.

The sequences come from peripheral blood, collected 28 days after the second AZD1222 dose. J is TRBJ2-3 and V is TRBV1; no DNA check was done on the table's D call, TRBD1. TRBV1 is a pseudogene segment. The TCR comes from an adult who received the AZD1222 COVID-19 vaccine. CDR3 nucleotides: TGCACCAGCAGCCAAGATCTGGGGCGCCCCCCCACCACACGAGATACGCAGTATTTT. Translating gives CTSSQDLGRPPTTRDTQYF.